The TCR beta chain under discussion was sequenced for a study of identical twins (TCRdb year 2016). Study-level background: To test whether fetal clonotypes persist, this study deep-sequenced TCR alpha and beta repertoires from monozygotic twins, from unrelated adults of various ages, and from cord blood. Replicate twin experiments were performed at different times using different library preparation protocols to rule out contamination.

This clonotype appeared many times. Its antigen remains unidentified. Per-base qualities were not stored, and no clone one base away is much larger. Every donor was a healthy Caucasian. Three unrelated non-twin adults were also sequenced: a male aged 18 to 30, a male aged 50 to 59 and a female aged 50 to 59. Miltenyi CD45RO+ enrichment and human naive T-cell isolation kits were used to isolate memory (CD45RO+) and naive T cells from PBMC. Summary of the overall study and its limitations: Zero-insertion analyses could be partly confounded by invariant T cells such as MAIT and iNKT, although diverse VJ usage argued against such confounding for most clonotypes. Because the same donors could not be followed over many years, the conclusions depended on cross-sectional statistical analysis. Fewer insertions were carried by abundant cord blood beta clonotypes, a similar but weaker trend appeared in young adult naive repertoires, and no such trend appeared in memory repertoires. In monozygotic twins, recombination models systematically underestimated out-of-frame TCR alpha sharing, but the models matched the sharing seen between unrelated individuals. Compared with coincidental sharing between unrelated individuals, out-of-frame TCR alpha sequences shared between twins showed an excess of sequences with low generation probability. Excess twin sharing in beta out-of-frame sequences was weaker because fewer shared sequences lowered the signal-to-noise ratio.

Libraries were made using 5' RACE. TCRdb names Illumina HiSeq 2000 as the instrument used. Template switching added a universal primer binding site, and the final cDNA carried a unique molecular identifier that allowed TCR cDNA molecules to be counted accurately. Specific primers in the conserved constant-segment region were used to synthesize first-strand cDNA for TCR alpha and beta chains. To control for contamination, every cDNA library carried two barcodes: a SMART-Mk sample barcode plus Illumina barcodes. TruSeq adapter sequences and Illumina sample barcodes were added in two successive PCR steps. The Illumina HiSeq platform was used with custom primers to sequence TCR alpha and beta cDNA libraries. The study's own analysis went as follows. MiGEC processed the raw reads to extract unique molecular identifiers, while MiXCR was used to determine the CDR3 positions. For each individual, recombination models were inferred using an EM algorithm with the repgenHMM and IGoR tools. Shared clonotype analysis was performed with the tcR package in R, normalizing sharing by the product of cloneset sizes. To study raw recombination free of thymic and clonal selection effects, out-of-frame nonproductive sequences were analyzed. Using fastp at Q25 and MiXCR, TCRdb reprocessed the public reads and kept productive beta chains. Each CDR3 protein gets just one entry, which takes the most common genes and DNA from the rows behind it. Clone size and V and J calls follow TCRdb, not the original study. The sample table contains approximately 700,000 distinct CDR3 sequences; only one count was recorded for 5.5% to 6.5% of them. 1.5% to 2% of the sample rests with the top ten.

CDR1 is given as DFQATT and CDR2 as SNEGSKA, both from the germline V gene (reference sequence). The CDR3 contains 12 residues, cysteine and phenylalanine counted. CDR3 DNA is the only sequence kept; it has 36 bases, read in frame from the first base. Trimming removed 5 bases from V and 1 base from J, leaving 8 bases between the germline ends. Recombination linked TRBV20-1 to TRBJ1-1; no confident D gene assignment can be made. This TCR was recovered from a man between 18 and 35 years old in good health. Sequencing was done on a sample of naive T cells sorted from blood. According to the study, the label for this sample's cell subset or site signals: cells isolated with a human naive T-cell isolation kit. Here is the DNA: TGCAGTGCTGAGGACCCGAACACTGAAGCTTTCTTT. It codes for CSAEDPNTEAFF.